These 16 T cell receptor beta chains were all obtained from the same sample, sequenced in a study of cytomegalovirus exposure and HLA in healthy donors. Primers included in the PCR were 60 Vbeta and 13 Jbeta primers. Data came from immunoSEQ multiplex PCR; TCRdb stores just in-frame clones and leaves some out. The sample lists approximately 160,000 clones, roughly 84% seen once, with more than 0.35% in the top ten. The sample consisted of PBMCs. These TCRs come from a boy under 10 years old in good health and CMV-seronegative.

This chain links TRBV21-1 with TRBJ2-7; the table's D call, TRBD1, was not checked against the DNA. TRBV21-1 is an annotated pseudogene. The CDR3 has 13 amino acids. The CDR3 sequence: CAIRLGNSYEQYF. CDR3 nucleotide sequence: TGTGCCATCCGGTTGGGCAACTCCTACGAGCAGTACTTC.

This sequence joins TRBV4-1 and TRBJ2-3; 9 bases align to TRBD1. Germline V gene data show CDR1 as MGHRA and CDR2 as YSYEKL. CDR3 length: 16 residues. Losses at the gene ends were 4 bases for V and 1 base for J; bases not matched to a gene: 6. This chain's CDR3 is CASSPSRTGGTDTQYF. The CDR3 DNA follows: TGCGCCAGCAGCCCTTCAAGGACAGGGGGCACAGATACGCAGTATTTT.

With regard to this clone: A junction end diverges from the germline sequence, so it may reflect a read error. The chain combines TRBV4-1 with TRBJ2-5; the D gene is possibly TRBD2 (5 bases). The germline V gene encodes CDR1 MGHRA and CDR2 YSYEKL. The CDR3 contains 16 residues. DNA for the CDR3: TGCGCCAGCAGCCATGCCGGAGGACGGAACCAGGAGACCCAGTACTTC. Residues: CASSHAGGRNQETQYF.

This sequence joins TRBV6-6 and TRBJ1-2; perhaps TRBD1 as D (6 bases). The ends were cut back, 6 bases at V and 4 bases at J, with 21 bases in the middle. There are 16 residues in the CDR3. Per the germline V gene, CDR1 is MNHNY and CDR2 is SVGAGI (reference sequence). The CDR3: CASRHQTGTQVYGYTF. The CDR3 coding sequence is TGTGCCAGCAGACACCAGACAGGAACACAGGTCTATGGCTACACCTTC.

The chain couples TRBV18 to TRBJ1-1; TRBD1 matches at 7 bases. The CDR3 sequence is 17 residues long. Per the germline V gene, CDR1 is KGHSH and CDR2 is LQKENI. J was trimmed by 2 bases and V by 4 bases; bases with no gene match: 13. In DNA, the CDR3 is TGTGCCAGCTCACTCACCGGACAGGCATACTTTAACACTGAAGCTTTCTTT. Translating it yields CASSLTGQAYFNTEAFF.

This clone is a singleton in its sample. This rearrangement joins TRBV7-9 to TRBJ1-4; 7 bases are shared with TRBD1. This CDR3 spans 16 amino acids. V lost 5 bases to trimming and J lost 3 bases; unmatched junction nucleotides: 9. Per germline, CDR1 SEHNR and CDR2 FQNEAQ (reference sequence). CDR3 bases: TGTGCCAGCAGCGTGTGGACAGGACGAGCTAATGAAAAACTGTTTTTT. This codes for CASSVWTGRANEKLFF.

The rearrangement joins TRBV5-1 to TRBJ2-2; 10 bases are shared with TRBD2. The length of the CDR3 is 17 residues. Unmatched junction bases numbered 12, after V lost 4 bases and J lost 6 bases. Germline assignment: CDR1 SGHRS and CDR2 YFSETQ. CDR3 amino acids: CASSRTLAGKQSGELFF. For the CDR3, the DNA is TGCGCCAGCAGCCGAACACTAGCGGGGAAACAATCCGGGGAGCTGTTTTTT.

The CDR3 DNA reads TGTGCCAGCAGCTTAGAAGCGGGAGTATCGGATACGCAGTATTTT. Protein sequence: CASSLEAGVSDTQYF. This chain connects TRBV11-3 to TRBJ2-3; TRBD2 agrees at 8 bases. This CDR3 contains 15 residues. V was pared by 0 bases and J by 6 bases, with 5 bases of the junction left unmatched. Germline loops: CDR1 SGHNT, CDR2 YENEEA. The variable domain in full, completed from reference TRBV11-3 and TRBJ2-3, reads EAGVVQSPRYKIIEKKQPVAFWCNPISGHNTLYWYLQNLGQGPELLIRYENEEAVDDSQLPKDRFSAERLKGVDSTLKIQPAELGDSAVYLCASSLEAGVSDTQYFGPGTRLTVL.

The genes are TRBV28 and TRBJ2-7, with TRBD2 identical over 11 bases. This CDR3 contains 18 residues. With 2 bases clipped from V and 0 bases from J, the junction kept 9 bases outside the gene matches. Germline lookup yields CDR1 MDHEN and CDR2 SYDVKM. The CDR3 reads CASSLGTSGGVSSYEQYF. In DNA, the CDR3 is TGTGCCAGCAGTTTAGGGACTAGCGGAGGGGTAAGCTCCTACGAGCAGTACTTC.

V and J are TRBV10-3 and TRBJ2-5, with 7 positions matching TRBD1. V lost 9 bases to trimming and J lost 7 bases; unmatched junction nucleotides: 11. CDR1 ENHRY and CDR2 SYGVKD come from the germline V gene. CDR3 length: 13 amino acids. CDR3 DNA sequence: TGTGCCATTAGGGACAGTTTGGTTGGGACCCAGTACTTC. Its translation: CAIRDSLVGTQYF.

CDR3 residues: CASSPGLAGGNEQFF. In DNA form, the CDR3 reads TGTGCCAGCAGCCCCGGACTAGCGGGAGGCAATGAGCAGTTCTTC. The chain recombines TRBV7-2 with TRBJ2-1, with TRBD2 identical over 14 bases. Looked up from germline, CDR1 is SGHTA and CDR2 is FQGNSA. After removal of 5 bases from V and 6 bases from J, the junction contained 3 bases not matched to a gene. CDR3 length: 15 residues.

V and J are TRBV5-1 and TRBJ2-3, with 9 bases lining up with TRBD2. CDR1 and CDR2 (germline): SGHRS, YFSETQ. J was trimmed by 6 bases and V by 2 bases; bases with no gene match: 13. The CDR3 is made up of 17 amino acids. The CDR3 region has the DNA TGCGCCAGCAGCTTTGGTGGCGGGAGGGCCGGGGCCGATACGCAGTATTTT. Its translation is CASSFGGGRAGADTQYF.

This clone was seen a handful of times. CDR3 nucleotide sequence: TGTGCCAGCAGCCCCCTAGCGGGAGGCTACAATGAGCAGTTCTTC. Translating gives CASSPLAGGYNEQFF. The genes are TRBV7-3 and TRBJ2-1, with 11 positions matching TRBD2. Germline CDR1 SGHTA, CDR2 FQGTGA. The ends lost 5 bases at V and 3 bases at J; junction bases unmatched: 3. The CDR3 totals 15 residues. Full variable domain (remainder filled in from reference TRBV7-3 and TRBJ2-1): GAGVSQTPSNKVTEKGKYVELRCDPISGHTALYWYRQSLGQGPEFLIYFQGTGAADDSGLPNDRFFAVRPEGSVSTLKIQRTERGDSAVYLCASSPLAGGYNEQFFGPGTRLTVL.

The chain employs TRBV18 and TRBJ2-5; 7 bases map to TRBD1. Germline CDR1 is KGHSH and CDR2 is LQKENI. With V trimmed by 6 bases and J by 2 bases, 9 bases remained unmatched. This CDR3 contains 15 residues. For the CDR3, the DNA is TGTGCCAGCTCGCTACTCCTGGGACAGCAAGAGACCCAGTACTTC. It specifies CASSLLLGQQETQYF. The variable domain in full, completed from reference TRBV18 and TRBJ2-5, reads NAGVMQNPRHLVRRRGQEARLRCSPMKGHSHVYWYRQLPEEGLKFMVYLQKENIIDESGMPKERFSAEFPKEGPSILRIQQVVRGDSAAYFCASSLLLGQQETQYFGPGTRLLVL.

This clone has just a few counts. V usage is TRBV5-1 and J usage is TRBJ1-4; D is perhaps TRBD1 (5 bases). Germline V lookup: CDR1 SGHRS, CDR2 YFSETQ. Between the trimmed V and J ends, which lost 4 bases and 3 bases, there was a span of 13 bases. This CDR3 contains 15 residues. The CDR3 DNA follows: TGCGCCAGCAGCGGGCGGTCGGGGGCTAATGAAAAACTGTTTTTT. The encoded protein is CASSGRSGANEKLFF.

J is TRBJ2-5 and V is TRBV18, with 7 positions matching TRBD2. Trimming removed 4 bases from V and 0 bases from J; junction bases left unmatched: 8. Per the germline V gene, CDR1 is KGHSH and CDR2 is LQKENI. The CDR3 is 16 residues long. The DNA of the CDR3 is TGTGCCAGCTCACAGCCGACTAGCCTGTACCAAGAGACCCAGTACTTC. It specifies CASSQPTSLYQETQYF.